A selection of T cell receptor beta chains follows, all from one sample in a study of cytomegalovirus exposure and HLA in healthy donors. The repertoire was sequenced with immunoSEQ multiplex PCR; TCRdb's copy has only in-frame clones and lacks some. The sample lists about 84,000 clones; 55% to 65% were seen once. Sequences were obtained from PBMCs. The receptors come from a woman in her thirties or forties in good health and CMV-seropositive. Each CDR3 is given with its conserved first and last residue. A D gene is named only where the DNA matches it firmly. A row's size may be missing; if present it is once, few, many or a size class.

>.|TRBJ2-7|14|TRBD2|TRBV5-1
TGCGCCAGCAGGACTAGCGTGACCTCCTACGAGCAGTACTTC
CASRTSVTSYEQYF
>few|TRBJ2-7|14|.|TRBV4-3
TGCGCCAGCAGCCAAGGGGGGGAGACCTACGAGCAGTACTTC
CASSQGGETYEQYF
>.|TRBJ2-3|16|.|TRBV27
TGTGCCAGCAGTCGCTCGACTATTTCCACCACAGATACGCAGTATTTT
CASSRSTISTTDTQYF
>.|TRBJ2-7|12|.|TRBV6-1
TGTGCCAGCAGTGAACAAATCTACGAGCAGTACTTC
CASSEQIYEQYF
>.|TRBJ1-2|14|TRBD1|TRBV28
TGTGCCAGCAGTACCCCGGGACAGATCTATGGCTACACCTTC
CASSTPGQIYGYTF
>few|TRBJ1-1|16|TRBD1|TRBV4-3
TGCGCCAGCAGCCAAGGGGACAGGGATGATGACACTGAAGCTTTCTTT
CASSQGDRDDDTEAFF
>few|TRBJ1-2|14|.|TRBV7-2
TGTGCCAGCAGCTCCCCCACAGGGTACTATGGCTACACCTTC
CASSSPTGYYGYTF
>.|TRBJ2-5|16|.|TRBV28
TGTGCCAGCAGTTTAACAGGGGCCGCGGGGTACCAGACCCAGTACTTC
CASSLTGAAGYQTQYF
>.|TRBJ2-5|12|.|TRBV27
TGTGCCAGCAGTCGGAGCGTAGGGACCCAGTACTTC
CASSRSVGTQYF
>.|TRBJ2-1|17|.|TRBV5-1
TGCGCCAGCAGCTTGGAGGCAGGGCGCAGCTCCTACAATGAGCAGTTCTTC
CASSLEAGRSSYNEQFF
>few|TRBJ2-5|18|TRBD2|TRBV5-8
TGTGCCAGCAGCGGCCCGGGACTAGCGGGAGTTATCCAAGAGACCCAGTACTTC
CASSGPGLAGVIQETQYF
>.|TRBJ2-6|18|TRBD1|TRBV2
TGTGCCAGCAGTGAAGAGGACAGGGACATCTCTGCGGCCAACGTCCTGACTTTC
CASSEEDRDISAANVLTF
>.|TRBJ1-2|16|.|TRBV19
TGTGCCAGTACCCCCCAGGGTGATCAACCTCCTTATGGCTACACCTTC
CASTPQGDQPPYGYTF
>.|TRBJ2-7|14|.|TRBV19
TGTGCCAGTAGTAACGGGGGTACAGGCAGCGAGCAGTACTTC
CASSNGGTGSEQYF
>few|TRBJ1-1|18|.|TRBV5-4
TGTGCCAGCAGCCCCAGGACAACAGGGAACTTACTGGGCGCTGAAGCTTTCTTT
CASSPRTTGNLLGAEAFF
>.|TRBJ1-1|13|.|TRBV5-1
TGCGCCAGCAGCTTGGGGCCGAACACTGAAGCTTTCTTT
CASSLGPNTEAFF
>.|TRBJ2-1|13|.|TRBV27
TGTGCCAGCAGTCTAGGCTCCTACAATGAGCAGTTCTTC
CASSLGSYNEQFF
>few|TRBJ1-1|16|TRBD1|TRBV5-4
TGTGCCAGCAGCAGAGGACAGGGCGGATCCTACACTGAAGCTTTCTTT
CASSRGQGGSYTEAFF
>.|TRBJ2-5|15|TRBD1|TRBV5-1
TGCGCCAGCAGCTTGCAGGGGGCGACTGGGGAGACCCAGTACTTC
CASSLQGATGETQYF
>.|TRBJ2-2|14|TRBD1|TRBV28
TGTGCCACCGCGTTAACAGGGGACACCGGGGAGCTGTTTTTT
CATALTGDTGELFF
>.|TRBJ2-3|15|.|TRBV7-6
TGTGCCAGCAGCCCTAGAAGGGGGACCACAGATACGCAGTATTTT
CASSPRRGTTDTQYF
>.|TRBJ1-3|15|TRBD1|TRBV27
TGTGCCAGCAGTAGACAGGGACCCGTTGGAAACACCATATATTTT
CASSRQGPVGNTIYF
>few|TRBJ1-3|15|TRBD1|TRBV4-3
TGCGCCAGCAGCACTCGGGACAGGGTAGCAAACACCATATATTTT
CASSTRDRVANTIYF
>.|TRBJ1-2|15|.|TRBV7-2
TGTGCCAGCAGCTTTAACAGGGTGTCTAACTATGGCTACACCTTC
CASSFNRVSNYGYTF
>.|TRBJ2-1|14|.|TRBV21-1
TGTGCCAGCAGCATCGTGACTAGCGGAAATGAGCAGTTCTTC
CASSIVTSGNEQFF
>few|TRBJ1-4|14|TRBD1|TRBV13
TGTGCCAGCAGTTCCGGGACAGGGGCCGAAAAACTGTTTTTT
CASSSGTGAEKLFF
>.|TRBJ1-1|15|TRBD1|TRBV7-3
TGTGCCAGCAGCCCGGGGGACAGGGAGGGTACTGAAGCTTTCTTT
CASSPGDREGTEAFF
>.|TRBJ2-1|15|.|TRBV7-6
TGTGCCAGCAGCTTAGGTGGCCTAGCGCTAAATGAGCAGTTCTTC
CASSLGGLALNEQFF
>few|TRBJ2-3|13|.|TRBV19
TGTGCCAGTAGCACCAGGGGCACAGATACGCAGTATTTT
CASSTRGTDTQYF
>.|TRBJ2-7|17|TRBD2|TRBV4-1
TGCGCCAGCAGCCAAGGACTGACTAGCGGGAGCTCCTACGAGCAGTACTTC
CASSQGLTSGSSYEQYF
>few|TRBJ1-2|13|.|TRBV19
TGTGCCAGTAGTATGGGACTGAACTATGGCTACACCTTC
CASSMGLNYGYTF
>.|TRBJ2-1|14|.|TRBV5-1
TGCGCCAGCAGCTCCGGTCTCCCCCACAATGAGCAGTTCTTC
CASSSGLPHNEQFF
>.|TRBJ1-3|14|.|TRBV30
TGTGCCTGGAGTTCTGGCGGCTCTGGAAACACCATATATTTT
CAWSSGGSGNTIYF
>.|TRBJ2-1|15|.|TRBV7-9
TGTGCCAGCAGCCTGAAGCTAGGAAGCTCGAATGAGCAGTTCTTC
CASSLKLGSSNEQFF
>few|TRBJ2-3|14|.|TRBV5-1
TGCGCCAGCAGCTCGGACAGTGGTGCAGATACGCAGTATTTT
CASSSDSGADTQYF
>.|TRBJ2-2|15|.|TRBV5-4
TGTGCCAGCAGCTTGGCACTACGCTCCGGCGGGGAGCTGTTTTTT
CASSLALRSGGELFF
>.|TRBJ1-2|13|.|TRBV30
TGTGCCTGGAGTGCAGGGTTCTCGCAGGGCTACACCTTC
CAWSAGFSQGYTF